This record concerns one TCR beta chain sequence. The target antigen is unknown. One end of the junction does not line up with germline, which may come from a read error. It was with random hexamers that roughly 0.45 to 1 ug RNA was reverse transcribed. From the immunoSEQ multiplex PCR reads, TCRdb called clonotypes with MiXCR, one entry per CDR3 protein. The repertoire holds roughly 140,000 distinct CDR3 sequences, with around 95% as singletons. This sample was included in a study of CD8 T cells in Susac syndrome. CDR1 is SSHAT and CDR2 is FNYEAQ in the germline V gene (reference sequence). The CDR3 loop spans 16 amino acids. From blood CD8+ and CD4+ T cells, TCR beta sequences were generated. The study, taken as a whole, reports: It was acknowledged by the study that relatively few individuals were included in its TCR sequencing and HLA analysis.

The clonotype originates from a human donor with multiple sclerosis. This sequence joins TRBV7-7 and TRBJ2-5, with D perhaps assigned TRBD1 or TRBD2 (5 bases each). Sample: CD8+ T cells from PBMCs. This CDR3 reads CASSLLSGRLGETQYF. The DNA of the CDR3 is TGTGCTAGCAGCTTATTGTCAGGGAGATTAGGAGAGACCCAGTACTTC. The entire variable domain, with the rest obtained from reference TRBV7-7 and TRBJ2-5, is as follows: GAGVSQSPRYKVTKRGQDVTLRCDPISSHATLYWYQQALGQGPEFLTYFNYEAQPDKSGLPSDRFSAERPEGSISTLTIQRTEQRDSAMYRCASSLLSGRLGETQYFGPGTRLLVL.